This passage covers 22 T cell receptor beta chains from one sample sequenced in a study of PD-L1 blockade in urothelial cancer. Profiled with immunoSEQ multiplex PCR; TCRdb holds only in-frame clones, not every one. The repertoire holds some 120,000 clones, with 75% to 95% as singletons. The sample's time point: peripheral blood 6 weeks after treatment start. The specimen was PBMCs, collected around atezolizumab (anti-PD-L1) treatment. These receptors all stem from a man in his 60s with urothelial cancer.

V is TRBV29-1 and J is TRBJ2-7; no clear D. CDR1 and CDR2 from the germline V gene are SQVTM and ANQGSEA. There are 13 residues in the CDR3. V lost 4 bases, J lost 0 bases, and 10 bases lay in between. CDR3: CSVADSSSYEQYF. The CDR3 DNA sequence: TGCAGCGTTGCCGATTCCAGCTCCTACGAGCAGTACTTC.

The CDR3 region has the DNA TGTGCCAGCAGCTTGGGTCCAGGGGTATACGGCTACACCTTC. Translation: CASSLGPGVYGYTF. The V and J genes are TRBV7-9 and TRBJ1-2; D may be TRBD1 (6 bases). From germline, CDR1 is SEHNR and CDR2 FQNEAQ (reference sequence). The CDR3 covers 14 residues. V lost 3 bases and J lost 8, with 16 bases in between.

The chain couples TRBV4-1 to TRBJ2-1; D gene uncertain. The CDR3 length is 16 residues. Trimming removed 0 bases at V and 2 bases at J, with 11 bases between. Germline V gene sequence: CDR1 MGHRA, CDR2 YSYEKL. This CDR3 is CASSQDVTVTYNEQFF. As DNA, the CDR3 is TGCGCCAGCAGCCAAGATGTTACGGTCACCTACAATGAGCAGTTCTTC.

The chain links TRBV28 to TRBJ2-7, with 7 bases lining up with TRBD1. J gave up 3 bases and V 5 bases, and 7 bases lay outside the gene matches. The CDR3 is 14 residues long. The germline CDR1 and CDR2 sequences are MDHEN and SYDVKM. The CDR3 DNA follows: TGTGCCAGCAGTCCGCCGGGACAGAACTACGAGCAGTACTTC. This translates into CASSPPGQNYEQYF.

The chain joins TRBV28 to TRBJ2-7; D ambiguous. Germline CDR1 is MDHEN and CDR2 is SYDVKM. The CDR3 length is 12 residues. The V end was cut by 7 bases, the J end by 1 base, with 8 bases between. CDR3 protein: CASNAVSYEQYF. The CDR3 coding sequence is TGTGCCAGCAATGCAGTTTCCTACGAGCAGTACTTC.

The chain recombines TRBV20-1 with TRBJ2-1; D is unclear. Per germline, CDR1 DFQATT and CDR2 SNEGSKA (reference sequence). CDR3 length equals 11 residues. The CDR3 nucleotides read TGCAGAACTTTCCCCAAAGCGGAGCAGTTCTTC. It encodes CRTFPKAEQFF.

This sequence joins TRBV7-9 and TRBJ2-3, with TRBD1 as a possible D gene (6 bases). CDR3 size: 13 residues. Germline V CDR1 and CDR2: SEHNR, FQNEAQ (reference sequence). Trimming cost V 2 bases and J 5 bases, with 8 bases left between them. CDR3 sequence reads: CASSLWGQDTQYF. CDR3 nucleotides: TGTGCCAGCAGCTTATGGGGGCAAGATACGCAGTATTTT.

The J gene is TRBJ2-1, the V gene TRBV4-2, with 11 positions matching TRBD1. From germline, CDR1 is LGHNA and CDR2 YNFKEQ. Trimming at V came to 0 bases and at J to 6 bases, leaving 1 base not matched to a gene. This CDR3 has 15 amino acids. The CDR3 loop reads CASSQEGTGGNEQFF. As DNA, the CDR3 is TGTGCCAGCAGCCAAGAGGGGACAGGGGGCAATGAGCAGTTCTTC.

The chain recombines TRBV27 with TRBJ1-1; no reliable D call. Deletions cut 5 bases from V and 3 bases from J, with 13 bases between. The germline V gene has CDR1 MNHEY and CDR2 SMNVEV (reference sequence). The CDR3 has 14 residues. CDR3 sequence (DNA): TGTGCCAGCAGTCGACACGACCTGTACACTGAAGCTTTCTTT. Translation gives CASSRHDLYTEAFF.

The chain combines TRBV7-2 with TRBJ2-2, with unresolved D. The CDR3 has 15 residues. Per the germline V gene, CDR1 is SGHTA and CDR2 is FQGNSA. The ends were cut back, 5 bases at V and 4 bases at J, with 14 bases in the middle. The CDR3 is CASSRSPTRTGELFF. In DNA form, the CDR3 reads TGTGCCAGCAGCCGATCACCGACTCGCACCGGGGAGCTGTTTTTT.

The rearrangement uses TRBV5-6 and TRBJ2-1, with D hard to call. CDR3 length: 15 amino acids. V shed 1 base and J shed 0 bases, with 8 bases lying between them. CDR1 SGHDT and CDR2 YYEEEE come from the germline V gene. The CDR3 loop is CASSLLSGSYNEQFF. The CDR3, as DNA: TGTGCCAGCAGCTTGCTTAGTGGCTCCTACAATGAGCAGTTCTTC.

By sample fraction, this clone is medium-sized. The chain uses TRBV4-2 and TRBJ2-1, with 7 bases fitting TRBD2. The trim removed 4 bases at V and 1 base at J, leaving 1 base unmatched. Germline V gives CDR1 LGHNA, CDR2 YNFKEQ. The length of the CDR3 is 14 residues. The CDR3 nucleotides read TGTGCCAGCAGCCCGGGACTATCCTACAATGAGCAGTTCTTC. Translated: CASSPGLSYNEQFF.

This clone was seen once. The chain combines TRBV7-3 with TRBJ2-2; TRBD2 aligns across 13 bases. Germline assignment: CDR1 SGHTA and CDR2 FQGTGA. The CDR3 extends over 19 amino acids. The J segment lost 5 bases and the V segment lost 4 bases, leaving 13 bases of the junction unmatched. DNA of the CDR3: TGTGCCAGCAGCTCCCAATATGGACTAGCGGGAGCTCAAACCGGGGAGCTGTTTTTT. This gives the protein CASSSQYGLAGAQTGELFF.

The rearrangement joins TRBV5-6 to TRBJ2-7; 9 nucleotides agree with TRBD2. Per germline, CDR1 SGHDT and CDR2 YYEEEE. CDR3 length equals 14 residues. V shed 3 bases and J 3 bases; nucleotides not matched to a gene: 4. CDR3 protein: CASSYWREGYEQYF. The CDR3 nucleotides are TGTGCCAGCAGCTATTGGCGGGAGGGCTACGAGCAGTACTTC.

A single count supports this clone. At one end, the junction sequence differs from germline, possibly due to a read error. The CDR3 protein is CARRLGTGSHYEQYF. For the CDR3, the DNA is TGTGCCAGAAGATTGGGGACAGGGTCCCACTACGAGCAGTACTTC. V usage is TRBV5-3 and J usage is TRBJ2-7; 9 nucleotides match TRBD1. TRBV5-3 is annotated as an ORF whose role is uncertain. The CDR3 totals 15 residues.

CDR3 sequence: CASSLTVPSYGYTF. DNA of the CDR3: TGTGCCAGCAGTTTAACGGTCCCTAGCTATGGCTACACCTTC. The chain carries TRBV27 and TRBJ1-2; D gene uncertain. This CDR3 spans 14 amino acids. Germline CDR1 MNHEY, CDR2 SMNVEV (reference sequence). V was cut by 2 bases and J by 4 bases, with 11 bases left in between.

The chain couples TRBV19 to TRBJ2-5, with D perhaps matching TRBD2 (5 bases). V dropped 6 bases and J dropped 9 bases, with 20 bases sitting between them. CDR1 and CDR2 from the germline V gene are LNHDA and SQIVND (reference sequence). This CDR3 is built from 14 residues. The CDR3 DNA is TGTGCCAGTAGGCCGGCGGCAGACAACGGGGCCCAGTACTTC. Translated, it gives CASRPAADNGAQYF.

This chain uses TRBV7-8 with TRBJ2-7, with D possibly matching TRBD1 (6 bases). Germline CDR1 is SGHVS and CDR2 is FQNEAQ. This CDR3 has 13 amino acids. V was shortened by 4 bases and J by 5 bases, with 12 bases between the two germline ends. The CDR3 sequence is CASSSDSSNEQYF. CDR3 DNA sequence: TGTGCCAGCAGCTCGGACAGTTCCAACGAGCAGTACTTC.

The V and J genes are TRBV5-8 and TRBJ1-6; 8 positions agree with TRBD1. The CDR3 covers 14 residues. Germline loops: CDR1 SGHTS, CDR2 YDEGEE. The J segment lost 10 bases and the V segment lost 4 bases, leaving 7 bases of the junction unmatched. The chain's CDR3 is CASSRGQGPSPLHF. Here the CDR3 DNA reads TGTGCCAGCAGCCGCGGACAGGGTCCCTCACCCCTCCACTTT.

The V and J genes are TRBV21-1 and TRBJ2-1; TRBD2, the table's D call, lacks a check against the DNA. TRBV21-1 is labeled a pseudogene. This CDR3 has 16 residues. The CDR3 nucleotides are TGTGCCAGCAGCGCGAAACTAGCTTCGCCCGGCAATGAGCAGTTCTTC. Amino acids: CASSAKLASPGNEQFF.

This chain uses TRBV7-2 with TRBJ2-7; TRBD2 matches 8 bases. After removal of 6 bases from V and 1 base from J, the junction contained 5 bases not matched to a gene. The germline gives CDR1 SGHTA, CDR2 FQGNSA. This CDR3 is 14 amino acids long. CDR3 coding DNA: TGTGCCAGCAGATTTAGCGGGACTTCCTACGAGCAGTACTTC. Translating gives CASRFSGTSYEQYF.

The chain has TRBV9 and TRBJ2-1, with D possibly being TRBD2 (5 bases). Deletions cut 0 bases from V and 3 bases from J, with 13 bases between. The CDR3 runs to 16 residues. Germline V gene sequence: CDR1 SGDLS, CDR2 YYNGEE. The CDR3 nucleotides read TGTGCCAGCAGCGTAGACGGCGGGCAAATCTACAATGAGCAGTTCTTC. This gives the protein CASSVDGGQIYNEQFF.